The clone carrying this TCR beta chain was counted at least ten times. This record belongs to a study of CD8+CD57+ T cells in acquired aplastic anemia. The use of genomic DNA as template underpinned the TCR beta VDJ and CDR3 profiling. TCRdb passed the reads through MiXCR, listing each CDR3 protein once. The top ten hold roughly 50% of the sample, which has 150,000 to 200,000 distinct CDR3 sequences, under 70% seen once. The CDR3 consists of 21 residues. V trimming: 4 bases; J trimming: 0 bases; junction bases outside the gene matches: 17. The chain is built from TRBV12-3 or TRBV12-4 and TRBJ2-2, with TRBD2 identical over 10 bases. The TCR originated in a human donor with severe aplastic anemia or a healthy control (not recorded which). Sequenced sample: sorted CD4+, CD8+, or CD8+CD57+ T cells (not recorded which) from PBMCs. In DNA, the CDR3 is TGTGCCAGCAGTTCCTTATCCGGGACTAGCGTGCCTCCAGCGAACACCGGGGAGCTGTTTTTT. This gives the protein CASSSLSGTSVPPANTGELFF.